Each of the 11 T cell receptor beta chains below was sequenced from the same sample in a study of T cell responses to AZD1222 COVID-19 vaccine. The protocol was immunoSEQ multiplex PCR, while the TCRdb copy is restricted to in-frame clones and leaves out a portion. This sample has more than 150,000 clones, with about nine tenths found just once. The sample was peripheral blood, taken on day 0 of AZD1222 vaccination. The receptors stem from an adult in good health.

The chain has TRBV28 and TRBJ1-6; D is perhaps TRBD1 (5 bases). The germline CDR1 and CDR2 sequences are MDHEN and SYDVKM. V was clipped by 7 bases and J by 3 bases, with 22 bases between them. This CDR3 comprises 18 residues. The DNA for the CDR3 is TGTGCCAGCACCCGACAGCCCACAAGACTTTACTATAATTCACCCCTCCACTTT. It codes for CASTRQPTRLYYNSPLHF.

The V call is TRBV12-5, the J call TRBJ1-1; perhaps TRBD1 as D (5 bases). Trimming shortened V by 1 base and J by 0 bases, and 18 bases separated the two germline ends. CDR1 is LGHNT, CDR2 FRNRAP, per germline. The CDR3 length is 18 residues. CDR3 sequence reads: CASGLARRGLALNTEAFF. The CDR3 DNA reads as TGTGCTAGTGGTTTGGCCCGCCGGGGACTGGCCCTGAACACTGAAGCTTTCTTT.

CDR3 protein: CASSPTGTGTYEQYF. CDR3 coding DNA: TGTGCCAGTAGCCCTACCGGGACAGGAACCTACGAGCAGTACTTC. The chain uses TRBV19 and TRBJ2-7, with 8 bases identical to TRBD1. This CDR3 region has 15 residues. Germline CDR1 reads LNHDA; CDR2 reads SQIVND (reference sequence). V lost 6 bases to trimming and J lost 2 bases; unmatched junction nucleotides: 9.

The V and J genes are TRBV14 and TRBJ1-2; D remains ambiguous. V lost 1 base and J lost 8, with 17 bases in between. Per germline, CDR1 SGHDN and CDR2 FVKESK. The CDR3 runs 15 residues. CDR3 bases: TGTGCCAGCAGCCAAGCCGATACGGGGAATCGGGGCTACACCTTC. Translating gives CASSQADTGNRGYTF.

This clone came up once. The rearrangement links TRBV19 to TRBJ2-3, with D possibly TRBD1 on 8 matching bases. Germline values: CDR1 LNHDA, CDR2 SQIVND (reference sequence). The CDR3 totals 15 residues. Deletions cut 5 bases from V and 4 bases from J, with 16 bases between. CDR3 sequence: CASSAGQGGADTQYF. The DNA of the CDR3 is TGTGCCAGTAGTGCCGGACAGGGAGGGGCAGATACGCAGTATTTT.

This clone was observed once. The chain joins TRBV27 to TRBJ1-3; D is uncertain. CDR1 MNHEY and CDR2 SMNVEV come from the germline V gene (reference sequence). V was pared by 6 bases and J by 4 bases, with 13 bases between. The CDR3 extends over 14 amino acids. The chain's CDR3 is CASRGLGEGNTIYF. Here the CDR3 DNA reads TGTGCCAGCAGGGGCCTGGGAGAGGGAAACACCATATATTTT.

V and J are TRBV4-3 and TRBJ1-2; 7 nucleotides line up with TRBD1. Looked up from germline, CDR1 is LGHNA and CDR2 is YSLEER. After removal of 2 bases from V and 4 bases from J, the junction contained 4 bases not matched to a gene. The CDR3 sequence is 14 residues long. The CDR3 region is CASSQFRDSYGYTF. CDR3 DNA: TGCGCCAGCAGCCAATTCCGGGACAGCTATGGCTACACCTTC.

Worth noting for this clone: At one of its ends the junction is not consistent with the germline gene, which may arise from a read error. As DNA, the CDR3 is TGTGCTAGCAGCTTAACAGGGAACACAGATACGCAGTATTTT. The encoded protein is CASSLTGNTDTQYF. The chain combines TRBV7-7 with TRBJ2-3, with a weak D call TRBD1 (6 bases). From germline, CDR1 is SSHAT and CDR2 FNYEAQ (reference sequence). This CDR3 has 14 amino acids.

The gene calls are TRBV5-1 and TRBJ1-5, with D perhaps matching TRBD1 (6 bases). V lost 0 bases, J lost 5 bases, and 9 bases lay in between. Per germline, CDR1 SGHRS and CDR2 YFSETQ. CDR3 length: 14 amino acids. The CDR3 loop is CASSLDSGDQPQHF. The CDR3, as DNA: TGCGCCAGCAGCTTGGATTCAGGGGATCAGCCCCAGCATTTT.

The rearrangement uses TRBV11-2 and TRBJ2-7; 7 bases fit TRBD1. CDR1 is SGHAT, CDR2 FQNNGV, per germline. The CDR3 sequence is 10 residues long. V was clipped by 8 bases and J by 5 bases; unmatched bases: 0. This CDR3 is CASQGDEQYF. The CDR3 DNA sequence: TGTGCCAGCCAGGGGGACGAGCAGTACTTC.

Only one count was recorded for this clone. V gene TRBV10-3 combines with J gene TRBJ1-5; 12 bases are a match to TRBD1. CDR1 and CDR2 from the germline V gene are ENHRY and SYGVKD. The CDR3 spans 15 residues. V shed 6 bases, J shed 6 bases, and the junction held 6 bases outside the gene matches. The CDR3 loop reads CAIRAGQGATQPQHF. The CDR3 DNA reads TGTGCCATCAGGGCGGGACAGGGGGCAACTCAGCCCCAGCATTTT.